What follows are 7 T cell receptor beta chains derived from one specimen sequenced in a study of Tregs in tolerant kidney transplant recipients. Mixed chimerism was transient after nonmyeloablative marrow transplants from related graft donors. Sequencing used immunoSEQ multiplex PCR; TCRdb keeps in-frame clones, though not all of them. Listed are about 14,000 clones; 25% to 30% falls within the top ten. The sequencing here drew on CD8+ T cells from blood (PBMCs), taken 6 months after the transplant. The receptors shown here come from a human patient who received a combined kidney and bone marrow transplant. The graft donor may account for some of the T cells.

A note on this clone: The read terminates 3 residues before the CDR3 end, so the remaining end is supplied by the germline J gene. The same CDR3 arises from other DNA sequences in this sample as well. The rearrangement joins TRBV2 to TRBJ2-2; tentative D call: TRBD2 (6 bases). Trimming removed 6 bases at V and 2 bases at J, with 13 bases between. CDR1 is SNHLY and CDR2 is FYNNEI in the germline V gene. The CDR3 extends over 15 amino acids. CDR3 DNA (partial): TGTGCCAGCAGGGGGATCGGGACTAACACCGGGGAG. Translated: CASRGIGTNTGE. The full-length CDR3 reads as CASRGIGTNTGELFF.

Turning to this clone: Read sequence stops 3 residues before the CDR3 end, and the germline J gene provides the missing end. The rearrangement links TRBV2 to TRBJ2-1; 10 bases are a match to TRBD1. The germline V gene has CDR1 SNHLY and CDR2 FYNNEI. J gave up 9 bases and V 6 bases, and 5 bases lay outside the gene matches. This CDR3 has 13 amino acids. The CDR3 DNA, read in part, is TGTGCCAGCAGCCTAGGGACAGGGGTTGAG. Its translation is CASSLGTGVE. The CDR3 reads in full as CASSLGTGVEQFF.

As for this clone: One junction end does not reproduce the germline sequence, and a read error may be involved. The sequence runs out 3 residues before the end of the CDR3; the remainder is reconstructed from the germline J gene. The same CDR3 arises from other DNA sequences in this sample as well. The J gene is TRBJ1-3, the V gene TRBV5-6, with D perhaps matching TRBD1 (5 bases). Looked up from germline, CDR1 is SGHDT and CDR2 is YYEEEE. The CDR3 totals 14 residues. The sequenced part of the CDR3 DNA is TGTGCCAGCAGCTGGGGGACTGCCGGAAACACT. This codes for CASSWGTAGNT. In full, the CDR3 reads CASSWGTAGNTIYF.

Concerning this clone itself: Sequencing ends 3 residues short of the CDR3 end; the germline J gene provides the rest. V and J are TRBV11-2 and TRBJ2-7; 11 bases align to TRBD1. This CDR3 spans 15 amino acids. From germline, CDR1 is SGHAT and CDR2 FQNNGV. With 5 bases clipped from V and 3 bases from J, the junction kept 6 bases outside the gene matches. The sequenced part of the CDR3 DNA is TGTGCCAGCAGCCGAGGACAGGGGGCGGACTACGAG. Translation: CASSRGQGADYE. The CDR3 in its entirety is CASSRGQGADYEQYF.

Worth noting for this clone: The CDR3 is cut off 3 residues early in the read; its end comes from the germline J gene. At the DNA level, this CDR3 is encoded by other sequences in the same sample as well. The chain combines TRBV2 with TRBJ1-2; 7 positions match TRBD1. This CDR3 contains 13 residues. The V and J ends lost 6 bases and 1 base, in that order; junction bases with no gene match: 2. In germline, CDR1 is SNHLY, CDR2 FYNNEI. The DNA read from the CDR3 is TGTGCCAGCAGGGGGACAGATAACTATGGC. It yields the protein CASRGTDNYG. The full CDR3 protein is CASRGTDNYGYTF.

In regard to this clone: From the germline J gene comes the end of the CDR3, since the read stops 3 residues before it. V usage is TRBV27 and J usage is TRBJ2-3; TRBD1 agrees at 7 bases. V shed 5 bases and J 1 base; nucleotides not matched to a gene: 3. This CDR3 is 14 amino acids long. The germline gives CDR1 MNHEY, CDR2 SMNVEV (reference sequence). The sequenced CDR3 bases are TGTGCCAGCAGTGTCACAGGGGGCACAGATACG. Residues: CASSVTGGTDT. The whole CDR3 protein is CASSVTGGTDTQYF.

A word on this clone: The missing CDR3 end, 3 residues past where the read stops, is filled in from the germline J gene. This rearrangement joins TRBV28 to TRBJ2-3, with D uncertain. V lost 3 bases to trimming and J lost 1 base, with 8 bases between them. CDR1 MDHEN and CDR2 SYDVKM come from the germline V gene. The CDR3 has 14 amino acids. CDR3 residues: CASSLGIGTDTQYF. CDR3 DNA (partial): TGTGCCAGCAGTTTGGGCATTGGCACAGATACG.